This T cell receptor (beta chain) is from a study of OX40 agonist ivuxolimab in advanced cancers. Study summary: Ivuxolimab was administered intravenously to patients at 0.01 to 10 mg/kg every 2 weeks. Patients enrolled in dose escalation were diagnosed with hepatocellular carcinoma, melanoma, renal cell or head and neck cancer.

Sampling of blood occurred at baseline, cycle 4 day 1, and cycle 7 day 1. Libraries were prepared by immunoSEQ multiplex PCR; TCRdb keeps only in-frame clonotypes and omits some of them. The sample yields about 68,000 clones, around 83% seen once. Concerning this clone itself: Its target is unknown.

V lost 5 bases and J lost 1; bases outside the gene matches: 3. Per the germline V gene, CDR1 is SGHVS and CDR2 is FQNEAQ. CDR3 length: 14 residues. Study findings and constraints: Some nonresponders likewise displayed low normalized T-cell clonal expansion.

The source is an adult with an advanced solid tumor such as melanoma, head and neck, liver or kidney cancer. Sequencing was performed on CD4+ or CD8+ T cells sorted from blood, taken in a trial of the OX40 agonist ivuxolimab. The rearrangement links TRBV7-8 to TRBJ2-3, with 7 bases matching TRBD1. Written as DNA, the CDR3 is TGTGCCAGCAGCCCCCAGGGGGGCACAGATACGCAGTATTTT. Translation gives CASSPQGGTDTQYF.